The subject of this entry is one TCR beta chain. Trimming cost V 2 bases and J 5 bases; bases outside gene matches: 8. The CDR3 loop spans 16 amino acids. Germline V CDR1 and CDR2: ENHRY, SYGVKD. The assay was immunoSEQ multiplex PCR, and TCRdb's table has in-frame clones only and misses some. Seen here are over 200,000 clones, around 90% observed once, and the top ten hold about 15%. The sample comes from a study of blood T cell repertoires in COVID-19. Study overall: Collection of acute and convalescent COVID-19 samples took place in the United States, Italy and Spain.

The sample taken for sequencing was PBMCs or T cells enriched from blood (not recorded which). The receptor was isolated from a man aged 30-40 years who had been exposed to COVID-19. The rearrangement joins TRBV10-3 to TRBJ2-7; 11 bases fit TRBD1. The DNA for the CDR3 is TGTGCCATCAGTGAGCCTCCGGGACAGGGGGTCGACGAGCAGTACTTC. It codes for CAISEPPGQGVDEQYF.